The 27 T cell receptor beta chains below come from one sample, sequenced in a study of blood T cell repertoires in COVID-19. TCRdb's table, derived via immunoSEQ multiplex PCR, lists solely in-frame clones and lacks some. The sample records some 270,000 clones, approximately 83% being singletons. The sample was peripheral blood. The source is a woman between 65 and 79 years old with acute or convalescent COVID-19.

The V gene is TRBV9, the J gene TRBJ2-5, with unresolved D. CDR3 length: 13 residues. V lost 0 bases and J 5 bases, leaving 8 bases between the germline ends. Germline CDR1 reads SGDLS; CDR2 reads YYNGEE. CDR3 amino acids: CASSVVGGETQYF. The CDR3 region has the DNA TGTGCCAGCAGCGTAGTCGGCGGTGAGACCCAGTACTTC.

This chain links TRBV6-1 with TRBJ2-7; maybe TRBD1 (5 bases). This CDR3 comprises 14 residues. Germline loops: CDR1 MNHNS, CDR2 SASEGT. Trimming removed 1 base from V and 2 bases from J, with 9 bases in between. DNA of the CDR3: TGTGCCAGCAGTGAAGGGCCAGGGCCCTACGAGCAGTACTTC. This translates into CASSEGPGPYEQYF.

The chain has TRBV4-1 and TRBJ2-7; the D is unclear. The CDR3 is 14 residues long. Germline V CDR1 and CDR2: MGHRA, YSYEKL. V gave up 3 bases and J gave up 1 base, with 10 bases separating them. CDR3 coding DNA: TGCGCCAGCAGCCACCCCAGTGTATCCTACGAGCAGTACTTC. Its translation: CASSHPSVSYEQYF.

V gene TRBV5-4 combines with J gene TRBJ2-3, with TRBD1 matching 10 bases. CDR3 size: 17 residues. The V gene end was trimmed by 5 bases and the J gene end by 5 bases; junction bases not matched to a gene: 14. The germline V gene encodes CDR1 SGHNT and CDR2 YYREEE (reference sequence). The CDR3 region has the DNA TGTGCCAGCAGACTGGGAGGAGGGACAGGGGCGGTAGATACGCAGTATTTT. Amino acid sequence: CASRLGGGTGAVDTQYF.

The J gene is TRBJ1-2, the V gene TRBV2; 8 positions agree with TRBD1. The junction had 11 bases not matched to a gene; V was cut back by 7 bases and J by 7 bases. The CDR3 runs 14 residues. Germline V lookup: CDR1 SNHLY, CDR2 FYNNEI. CDR3 loop: CASISGQGASGYTF. The CDR3, as DNA: TGTGCCAGCATTTCTGGGCAGGGGGCAAGTGGCTACACCTTC.

This chain connects TRBV29-1 to TRBJ2-3; D ambiguous. Looked up from germline, CDR1 is SQVTM and CDR2 is ANQGSEA. The V end was cut by 2 bases, the J end by 0 bases, with 9 bases between. CDR3 length: 14 residues. CDR3 sequence: CSVESQFSTDTQYF. The CDR3 DNA follows: TGCAGCGTTGAATCACAATTTAGCACAGATACGCAGTATTTT.

V and J are TRBV21-1 and TRBJ2-7; no check of the table's D call, TRBD1, against the DNA was made. TRBV21-1 is described as a pseudogene. There are 13 residues in the CDR3. The CDR3 coding sequence is TGTGCCAGCAGCGACCGGACAGCCTACGAGCAGTACTTC. Protein sequence: CASSDRTAYEQYF.

The chain is built from TRBV6-5 and TRBJ1-3; D perhaps matches TRBD1 (5 bases). Trimming left V 4 bases short and J 5 bases short, with 12 bases between. The CDR3 loop spans 14 amino acids. The germline CDR1 and CDR2 sequences are MNHEY and SVGAGI. The CDR3 region is CASSSPGGRNTIYF. CDR3 sequence (DNA): TGTGCCAGCAGTTCCCCGGGGGGGAGAAACACCATATATTTT.

The J gene is TRBJ1-3, the V gene TRBV5-5; D is ambiguous. Per the germline V gene, CDR1 is SGHKS and CDR2 is YYEKEE (reference sequence). The CDR3 consists of 15 residues. V was pared by 4 bases and J by 0 bases, with 11 bases between. The CDR3: CASSLELISGNTIYF. CDR3 DNA sequence: TGTGCCAGCAGCCTAGAGTTAATCTCTGGAAACACCATATATTTT.

A few counts support this clone. V gene TRBV7-9 combines with J gene TRBJ1-3; D is possibly TRBD1 (6 bases). This CDR3 comprises 14 residues. The germline CDR1 and CDR2 sequences are SEHNR and FQNEAQ (reference sequence). V lost 1 base and J lost 3, with 7 bases in between. The CDR3 protein is CASSLGTVGNTIYF. In DNA form, the CDR3 reads TGTGCCAGCAGCTTAGGGACAGTTGGAAACACCATATATTTT. Looking up the rest from reference TRBV7-9 and TRBJ1-3 gives the full variable domain: DTGVSQNPRHKITKRGQNVTFRCDPISEHNRLYWYRQTLGQGPEFLTYFQNEAQLEKSRLLSDRFSAERPKGSFSTLEIQRTEQGDSAMYLCASSLGTVGNTIYFGEGSWLTVV.

The chain joins TRBV11-2 to TRBJ2-7, with D possibly matching TRBD1 (6 bases). Germline lookup yields CDR1 SGHAT and CDR2 FQNNGV. CDR3 length equals 14 residues. V lost 3 bases to trimming and J lost 10 bases, with 19 bases between them. The CDR3 loop is CASSLASQGLEQYF. CDR3 in DNA: TGTGCCAGCAGCTTGGCGTCACAGGGTTTGGAACAGTACTTC.

The chain joins TRBV5-4 to TRBJ1-6, with D possibly being TRBD1 (6 bases). Germline V CDR1 and CDR2: SGHNT, YYREEE (reference sequence). There are 14 residues in the CDR3. Trimming removed 2 bases at V and 8 bases at J, with 11 bases between. CDR3 sequence: CASSLGTTYSPLHF. DNA of the CDR3: TGTGCCAGCAGCTTAGGGACAACCTATTCACCCCTCCACTTT.

V and J are TRBV7-7 and TRBJ2-5; perhaps TRBD1 as D (6 bases). CDR3 length: 14 residues. In germline, CDR1 is SSHAT, CDR2 FNYEAQ (reference sequence). V was clipped by 5 bases and J by 1 base, with 11 bases between them. The CDR3: CASSPGQFQETQYF. In DNA form, the CDR3 reads TGTGCCAGCAGCCCAGGACAGTTCCAAGAGACCCAGTACTTC.

V and J are TRBV5-6 and TRBJ1-5, with TRBD1 as a possible D gene (5 bases). CDR1 is SGHDT and CDR2 is YYEEEE in the germline V gene. This CDR3 has 15 amino acids. With 3 bases removed from V and 7 bases from J, the gap between germline ends came to 17 bases. The CDR3, as DNA: TGTGCCAGCAGCTATACCGGGGGGAGGTTCCAGCCCCAGCATTTT. Its protein is CASSYTGGRFQPQHF.

The CDR3 region is CASSSREANSPLHF. CDR3 sequence (DNA): TGTGCCAGCAGCTCCAGGGAAGCGAATTCACCCCTCCACTTT. The V and J genes are TRBV5-4 and TRBJ1-6; D might be TRBD1 (5 bases). The CDR3 length is 14 residues. CDR1 and CDR2 (germline): SGHNT, YYREEE (reference sequence). The germline V and J ends were trimmed by 3 bases and 7 bases, with 11 bases remaining between them.

This clone was observed a single time. V gene TRBV28 combines with J gene TRBJ1-1; D gene unclear. This CDR3 is 14 amino acids long. Germline assignment: CDR1 MDHEN and CDR2 SYDVKM. The V end lost 6 bases, the J end lost 6 bases, and 17 bases lay between the germline ends. CDR3 in amino acids: CASRPVSQAAEAFF. The DNA for the CDR3 is TGTGCCAGCAGACCCGTAAGTCAGGCCGCTGAAGCTTTCTTT.

This clone was seen a single time. V is TRBV18 and J is TRBJ2-7, with D maybe TRBD2 (6 bases). Germline V CDR1 and CDR2: KGHSH, LQKENI. The CDR3 runs 22 residues. V was cut by 2 bases and J by 7 bases, with 39 bases left in between. As DNA, the CDR3 is TGTGCCAGCTCACCATCAATCCAGGCCGCTCGACTTACGGAGGGATCTATTTTGGAGCAGTACTTC. It yields the protein CASSPSIQAARLTEGSILEQYF.

The chain carries TRBV6-5 and TRBJ1-5; D may be TRBD1 (6 bases). Germline V gene sequence: CDR1 MNHEY, CDR2 SVGAGI. V shed 4 bases and J shed 9 bases, with 16 bases lying between them. This CDR3 has 14 amino acids. This CDR3 is CASSLVQGSSPQHF. The CDR3 DNA sequence: TGTGCCAGCAGTTTGGTACAGGGTAGTTCGCCCCAGCATTTT.

This chain uses TRBV6-6 with TRBJ1-5; 7 bases are shared with TRBD1. V was pared by 5 bases and J by 5 bases, with 18 bases of the junction left unmatched. The CDR3 is 18 residues long. Germline lookup yields CDR1 MNHNY and CDR2 SVGAGI (reference sequence). The chain's CDR3 is CASSLKGPTGLSDQPQHF. In DNA form, the CDR3 reads TGTGCCAGCAGTCTAAAGGGGCCGACAGGGCTCTCGGATCAGCCCCAGCATTTT.

The chain employs TRBV5-1 and TRBJ2-7; 7 positions agree with TRBD2. With V trimmed by 3 bases and J by 2 bases, 8 bases remained unmatched. CDR1 and CDR2 from the germline V gene are SGHRS and YFSETQ. This CDR3 spans 15 amino acids. CDR3 sequence reads: CASSSRGGDPYEQYF. CDR3 bases: TGCGCCAGCAGCTCTCGGGGAGGGGACCCCTACGAGCAGTACTTC.

This chain links TRBV2 with TRBJ2-1; TRBD2 might be the D (6 bases). With 5 bases removed from V and 12 bases from J, the gap between germline ends came to 14 bases. The CDR3 length is 12 residues. Germline V gene sequence: CDR1 SNHLY, CDR2 FYNNEI. For the CDR3, the DNA is TGTGCCAGCAGTCCCAGGCCCGGGGGGCAGTTCTTC. Its translation: CASSPRPGGQFF.

This clone has more than one count but fewer than ten. The chain uses TRBV6-5 and TRBJ1-2; D is ambiguous. This CDR3 comprises 15 residues. From germline, CDR1 is MNHEY and CDR2 SVGAGI. With 6 bases removed from V and 0 bases from J, the gap between germline ends came to 14 bases. The CDR3 spells CASSTYRIANYGYTF. The CDR3 DNA is TGTGCCAGCAGCACCTACAGAATAGCTAACTATGGCTACACCTTC.

The chain has TRBV2 and TRBJ1-4; TRBD1 might be the D (6 bases). Trimming stripped 6 bases from V and 6 bases from J, with 11 bases between. The CDR3 runs to 13 residues. Germline assignment: CDR1 SNHLY and CDR2 FYNNEI. The CDR3 protein is CASSSGVDEKLFF. CDR3 sequence (DNA): TGTGCCAGCAGCTCAGGGGTCGATGAAAAACTGTTTTTT.

The chain links TRBV10-3 to TRBJ1-1; a possible D gene is TRBD1 (6 bases). The CDR3 totals 13 residues. CDR1 ENHRY and CDR2 SYGVKD come from the germline V gene. V was cut by 0 bases and J by 10 bases, with 12 bases left in between. CDR3 loop: CAISESRGRGAFF. CDR3 bases: TGTGCCATCAGTGAGTCCAGGGGAAGAGGAGCTTTCTTT.

This chain uses TRBV19 with TRBJ2-3; 7 bases fit TRBD1. The V segment lost 5 bases and the J segment 4 bases; nucleotides outside the gene matches: 12. This CDR3 is 16 amino acids long. CDR1 LNHDA and CDR2 SQIVND come from the germline V gene (reference sequence). In DNA, the CDR3 is TGTGCCAGTAGTCTCTTAGGGGGCAGCCCGGCAGATACGCAGTATTTT. Its translation is CASSLLGGSPADTQYF.

The chain is built from TRBV4-1 and TRBJ1-3; TRBD1 is a possible D gene (6 bases). The length of the CDR3 is 15 residues. Germline V gene data show CDR1 as MGHRA and CDR2 as YSYEKL. Deletions cut 1 base from V and 4 bases from J, with 11 bases between. The DNA for the CDR3 is TGCGCCAGCAGCCAAGTTGGGGGCTCCGGAAACACCATATATTTT. This codes for CASSQVGGSGNTIYF.

The chain uses TRBV5-1 and TRBJ1-1, with 7 bases matching TRBD1. CDR3 length equals 13 residues. Germline CDR1 is SGHRS and CDR2 is YFSETQ. V was clipped by 3 bases and J by 2 bases; unmatched bases: 1. CDR3 sequence (DNA): TGCGCCAGCAGCTGGGACAGTAACACTGAAGCTTTCTTT. Its translation: CASSWDSNTEAFF.